This passage covers 13 T cell receptor beta chains from one sample sequenced in a study of shared clonotypes between healthy human individuals. Repertoires were generated with immunoSEQ multiplex PCR, while TCRdb's copy carries only in-frame clones and drops some. The sample shows approximately 2,300,000 clones, 85% to 95% of them seen only once. Sequenced material: naive CD4+ T cells from PBMCs. Documented subset: CD45RA+ positively selected. These receptors all come from a man between 18 and 29 years old in good health. Some clones in this sample may be carry-over from other donors' samples.

The chain combines TRBV6-5 with TRBJ2-3; D uncertain. Trimming cost V 2 bases and J 5 bases, with 5 bases left between them. The CDR3 is 12 residues long. Germline V gene sequence: CDR1 MNHEY, CDR2 SVGAGI. CDR3 in amino acids: CASSYRRDTQYF. The CDR3 DNA reads TGTGCCAGCAGTTACCGCCGAGATACGCAGTATTTT.

On this clone itself: One end of the junction fails to match germline, which may point to a read error. The chain couples TRBV6-1 to TRBJ2-3, with 8 bases that match TRBD2. This CDR3 spans 14 amino acids. From germline, CDR1 is MNHNS and CDR2 SASEGT. CDR3 nucleotides: TGTGCCAGCAGGGTTAGCGGGAAAACAGATACACAGTATTTT. Protein product: CASRVSGKTDTQYF.

The rearrangement links TRBV7-3 to TRBJ2-3; D remains ambiguous. Trimming removed 4 bases at V and 4 bases at J, with 9 bases between. The germline gives CDR1 SGHTA, CDR2 FQGTGA. The CDR3 totals 13 residues. This CDR3 is CASSSIKADTQYF. The DNA for the CDR3 is TGTGCCAGCAGCTCTATAAAGGCAGATACGCAGTATTTT.

The V and J genes are TRBV10-3 and TRBJ2-7, with a weak D call TRBD2 (5 bases). The CDR3 runs to 12 residues. Germline-derived CDR1 and CDR2 are ENHRY and SYGVKD. The germline V and J ends were trimmed by 10 bases and 2 bases, with 12 bases remaining between them. CDR3 sequence reads: CATGVAAYEQYF. The CDR3 nucleotides are TGTGCCACCGGGGTGGCAGCCTACGAGCAGTACTTC.

The V call is TRBV11-2, the J call TRBJ2-1, with TRBD2 identical over 10 bases. Germline V gene lookup returns CDR1 SGHAT and CDR2 FQNNGV. Unmatched junction bases numbered 11, after V lost 4 bases and J lost 5 bases. There are 17 residues in the CDR3. DNA of the CDR3: TGTGCCAGCAGCTCCCATAGCGGGAGGAGGGGGAACAATGAGCAGTTCTTC. Translated: CASSSHSGRRGNNEQFF. Full variable domain (outside the CDR3, taken from reference TRBV11-2 and TRBJ2-1): EAGVAQSPRYKIIEKRQSVAFWCNPISGHATLYWYQQILGQGPKLLIQFQNNGVVDDSQLPKDRFSAERLKGVDSTLKIQPAKLEDSAVYLCASSSHSGRRGNNEQFFGPGTRLTVL.

With respect to this clone: This specimen includes other DNA sequences encoding the same CDR3. The chain is built from TRBV4-1 and TRBJ2-7, with 9 bases matching TRBD2. The CDR3 totals 15 residues. V was pared by 1 base and J by 2 bases, with 3 bases of the junction left unmatched. Per the germline V gene, CDR1 is MGHRA and CDR2 is YSYEKL. The CDR3 reads CASSQGLAGTYEQYF. CDR3 sequence (DNA): TGCGCCAGCAGCCAAGGTCTAGCGGGAACCTACGAGCAGTACTTC.

The gene calls are TRBV7-2 and TRBJ2-5, with a possible D match to TRBD1 (5 bases). Trimming pared 1 base from V and 4 bases from J, leaving 10 bases between. From germline, CDR1 is SGHTA and CDR2 FQGNSA. CDR3 length equals 14 residues. The CDR3 DNA sequence: TGTGCCAGCAGCTTAGTCTTTAGGGGAGAGACCCAGTACTTC. Protein sequence: CASSLVFRGETQYF. Full variable domain (remainder filled in from reference TRBV7-2 and TRBJ2-5): GAGVSQSPSNKVTEKGKDVELRCDPISGHTALYWYRQSLGQGLEFLIYFQGNSAPDKSGLPSDRFSAERTGGSVSTLTIQRTQQEDSAVYLCASSLVFRGETQYFGPGTRLLVL.

The genes are TRBV6-4 and TRBJ1-1; 12 nucleotides align to TRBD1. Germline trimming cut 6 bases from V and 3 bases from J; bases unmatched to any gene: 11. Germline CDR1 MRHNA, CDR2 SNTAGT. The CDR3 has 17 amino acids. This chain's CDR3 is CASRKRDRGRDDTEAFF. The CDR3, as DNA: TGTGCCAGCAGGAAACGGGACAGGGGGCGTGATGACACTGAAGCTTTCTTT.

For this clone: The sample contains more than one DNA sequence encoding this CDR3. The CDR3 nucleotides read TGCGCCAGCAGCGGAGGGACAGCCTACGAGCAGTACTTC. Its protein is CASSGGTAYEQYF. The chain couples TRBV5-1 to TRBJ2-7; possible D gene TRBD1, 7 bases. V was cut by 4 bases and J by 2 bases, with 10 bases left in between. The germline V gene has CDR1 SGHRS and CDR2 YFSETQ. This CDR3 contains 13 residues.

The chain has TRBV7-2 and TRBJ2-1; 8 nucleotides match TRBD2. Germline V gene data show CDR1 as SGHTA and CDR2 as FQGNSA. This CDR3 is built from 15 residues. The V gene end was trimmed by 7 bases and the J gene end by 4 bases; junction bases not matched to a gene: 9. The CDR3, as DNA: TGTGCCAGCATCCTCACTAGCGGAGCGTACAATGAGCAGTTCTTC. Its translation: CASILTSGAYNEQFF.

This chain links TRBV18 with TRBJ1-4; 7 bases are shared with TRBD1. V shed 2 bases, J shed 2 bases, and the junction held 8 bases outside the gene matches. The CDR3 sequence is 17 residues long. CDR1 is KGHSH, CDR2 LQKENI, per germline. In DNA, the CDR3 is TGTGCCAGCTCACCATCGAGGACGACAGGGACTAATGAAAAACTGTTTTTT. Residues: CASSPSRTTGTNEKLFF.

CDR3 nucleotides: TGTGCCAGCAGCCCCGGAGGGACCCGAAACTACTACGAGCAGTACTTC. Its translation: CASSPGGTRNYYEQYF. V and J are TRBV5-6 and TRBJ2-7; maybe TRBD2 (6 bases). Germline V CDR1 and CDR2: SGHDT, YYEEEE. The CDR3 has 16 residues. Trimming pared 4 bases from V and 3 bases from J, leaving 20 bases between.

The V and J genes are TRBV27 and TRBJ1-2; no definite D call. CDR1 MNHEY and CDR2 SMNVEV come from the germline V gene (reference sequence). With 4 bases removed from V and 4 bases from J, the gap between germline ends came to 13 bases. The length of the CDR3 is 14 residues. The CDR3, as DNA: TGTGCCAGCAGTTCATACGAGGGAAGCTATGGCTACACCTTC. Translating gives CASSSYEGSYGYTF.